The subject of this entry is one T cell receptor beta chain. This CDR3 is 12 amino acids long. Per germline, CDR1 SQVTM and CDR2 ANQGSEA. Trimming removed 5 bases from V and 4 bases from J, with 11 bases in between. Participants were aged roughly 18 to 90 years, lived in 25 or so US areas, and enrolled virtually. The data are from a study of blood T cell repertoires in COVID-19. As for the study in general: From T cells, B-cell-depleted T cells, or PBMCs came the material, which was cDNA or gDNA.

Under the authors' procedure: Amplified reference gene primers provided the basis for estimating nucleated cell counts. Sequenced by immunoSEQ multiplex PCR; TCRdb stores in-frame clones only, minus some. The V and J calls and clone size are taken from that table; D and trimming were inferred from the DNA. The data show 200,000 or so clones, 70% to 90% seen once. The chain is built from TRBV29-1 and TRBJ1-2; D unclear. The sample comprised PBMCs or T cells enriched from blood (not recorded which). The clonotype comes from a woman in her thirties or forties with acute COVID-19. CDR3: CSVLTSSYGYTF. CDR3 DNA sequence: TGCAGCGTTCTAACTAGCTCCTATGGCTACACCTTC.